This entry is about one TCR beta chain. No antigen is known for it. This CDR3 has 11 amino acids. Germline CDR1 and CDR2: DFQATT and SNEGSKA (reference sequence). In generating TCR beta cDNA, 5'RACE template switching with UMIs was used. TCRdb reworked the 5' RACE reads into one entry per CDR3 protein, no DNA. The table lists about 300,000 distinct CDR3 sequences. This entry comes from a study of T cells expressing NK-cell markers. On the study more broadly: HCMV seropositivity characterized seven of the eight sequenced donors, and seronegativity one.

Study results and limitations: As a fraction of CD8+ T cells, dominant NKG2C+ clonotypes reached about 1.0-8% in six or seven donors. HCMV specificity of the expanded NKG2C+ T cell clones was not established.

The sample taken for sequencing was blood T cells: a sorted CD56 or NKG2C T cell subset, CD4+ or CD8+ T cells, or bulk PBMC T cells (not recorded which). The clonotype comes from a woman aged 18 to 75 in good health. The chain uses TRBV20-1 and TRBJ2-3; the D gene TCRdb calls, TRBD1, cannot be checked with no DNA. CDR3 loop: CSLRETDTQYF.